This T cell receptor (beta chain) came from a study of early T cells in non-severe SARS-CoV-2 infection. As for the study in general: Unpaired chains resulted from sequencing bulk RNA of unsorted whole blood. Findings and caveats of the study: VDJdb-based annotation leaned toward anti-spike CD8 responses and missed private and CD4 specificities.

Comments on this clonotype: Its cognate antigen is unknown.

The CDR3 length is 15 residues. With 4 bases removed from V and 2 bases from J, the gap between germline ends came to 13 bases. Germline CDR1 SGHRS, CDR2 YFSETQ. In the library, individual cDNA molecules carried attached unique molecular identifiers. TCRdb analysed the 5' RACE reads with MiXCR anew, one entry per CDR3 protein. The data hold around 50,000 distinct CDR3 sequences, with roughly 13% observed a single time. What was sequenced was whole blood. The receptor's source is an adult who was a healthcare worker with PCR-confirmed SARS-CoV-2 infection or an uninfected control (not recorded which). This chain uses TRBV5-1 with TRBJ1-5; D is unclear. The CDR3 DNA follows: TGCGCCAGCAGCCTCCAAGGGATCGGCAATCAGCCCCAGCATTTT. As protein: CASSLQGIGNQPQHF.